The subject of this entry is one TCR beta chain. An end of the junction differs from the germline gene, which may be a read error. This sample is part of a study of blood T cell repertoires in COVID-19. About the study: Samples representing acute and convalescent COVID-19 were sourced from the United States, Italy and Spain. PBMCs, B-cell-depleted T cells, or T cells were the source of the cDNA or gDNA that made up the material.

CDR1 is LGHDT, CDR2 YNNKEL, per germline (reference sequence). The CDR3 consists of 15 residues. Assay: immunoSEQ multiplex PCR; the TCRdb copy retains only in-frame clones and omits some. The data show fewer than 200,000 clones, about 85% seen once. The chain has TRBV3-1 (or the pseudogene TRBV3-2) and TRBJ1-6; TRBD1 is a possible D gene (6 bases). What was sequenced was peripheral blood. This sequence originates from a man aged 55-75 years who had recovered from COVID-19. CDR3 loop: CASTQQGFYNSPLHF. The CDR3 region has the DNA TGTGCCAGCACCCAACAGGGATTCTATAATTCACCCCTCCACTTT.